This T cell receptor beta chain came from a study of prognosis after radiotherapy for stage I lung cancer. Study details: Twelve patients had adenocarcinoma tumors, while squamous cell carcinoma tumors were found in roughly seven. Study-wide findings and caveats: Reportedly, TRBV and TRBJ gene usage varied with metastasis presence. Unique TCR clone counts fell after stereotactic body radiation therapy, median around 10,000 versus 6,900.

The study amplified the TCR beta CDR3 region from genomic DNA. This amplification was carried out by two rounds of multiplex PCR. Primers specific to each TRBV and TRBJ gene were used in first-round PCR. TCRdb called the multiplex PCR reads again in MiXCR, with one record for every CDR3 protein. The profile shows more than 13,000 distinct CDR3 sequences, approximately 30% of them singletons. Judged by abundance, this clonotype is medium-sized. Its specificity is unknown. Among the patients, all were node-negative on CT and PET/CT, and none had received prior chemotherapy or radiotherapy or had other malignancies. This CDR3 spans 14 amino acids. Germline V lookup: CDR1 MNHEY, CDR2 SMNVEV (reference sequence). The J segment lost 3 bases and the V segment lost 5 bases, leaving 7 bases of the junction unmatched.

The rearrangement joins TRBV27 to TRBJ2-7, with 7 nucleotides matching TRBD1. The sequencing here drew on PBMCs, taken before or after stereotactic body radiation therapy (not recorded which). The sequence was obtained from a donor over 45 with non-small cell lung cancer. The CDR3 DNA is TGTGCCAGCAGTGTAACGGGACAGAGCTACGAGCAGTACTTC. This codes for CASSVTGQSYEQYF.